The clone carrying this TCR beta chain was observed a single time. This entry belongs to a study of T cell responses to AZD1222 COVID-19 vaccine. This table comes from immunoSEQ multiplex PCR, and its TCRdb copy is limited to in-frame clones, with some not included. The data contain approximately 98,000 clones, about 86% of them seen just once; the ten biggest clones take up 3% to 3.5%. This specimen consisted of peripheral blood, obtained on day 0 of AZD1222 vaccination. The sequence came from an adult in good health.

The chain's CDR3 is CASSPLGLPNYGYTF. For the CDR3, the DNA is TGTGCCAGCAGCCCTTTAGGACTTCCTAACTATGGCTACACCTTC. V and J are TRBV3-1 (or the pseudogene TRBV3-2) and TRBJ1-2; D is undetermined. The V end lost 4 bases, the J end lost 0 bases, and 12 bases lay between the germline ends. The CDR3 totals 15 residues. From germline, CDR1 is LGHDT and CDR2 YNNKEL (reference sequence).